Listed here are 17 T cell receptor beta chains from one sample, sequenced in a study of monozygotic twins with inflammatory bowel disease. TCRdb derives one entry per CDR3 protein from the 5' RACE reads, leaving out DNA. The sample data list around 380,000 distinct CDR3 sequences. Sequenced sample: blood. All receptors come from a human donor with ulcerative colitis or Crohn's disease, or a healthy co-twin of an affected twin (not recorded which).

This chain connects TRBV29-1 to TRBJ2-1. The CDR3 extends over 16 amino acids. Germline-derived CDR1 and CDR2 are SQVTM and ANQGSEA. The CDR3 reads CSVEDATVSSYNEQFF.

The genes are TRBV18 and TRBJ1-5; TCRdb indicates TRBD1, and absent DNA this call remains unverified. This CDR3 contains 13 residues. CDR1 KGHSH and CDR2 LQKENI come from the germline V gene. CDR3 protein: CASFPGGRQPQHF.

The chain uses TRBV5-1 and TRBJ2-1; TCRdb's D call, TRBD2, is unchecked because there is no DNA. The CDR3 runs to 18 residues. In germline, CDR1 is SGHRS, CDR2 YFSETQ. CDR3 amino acids: CASSRRLLSSGTYNEQFF.

The chain is built from TRBV15 and TRBJ2-5; the D gene TCRdb calls, TRBD2, cannot be checked with no DNA. CDR1 is LNHNV, CDR2 YYDKDF, per germline (reference sequence). This CDR3 region has 13 residues. The CDR3 spells CATSPGLQETQYF.

The chain has TRBV30 and TRBJ2-3; the D call of TRBD1 rests on TCRdb alone, since no DNA is present to check it. The CDR3 loop spans 14 amino acids. CDR1 and CDR2 from the germline V gene are GTSNPN and SVGIG (reference sequence). CDR3: CAWTHGDSTDTQYF. The full variable domain, with the rest looked up from reference TRBV30 and TRBJ2-3, is SQTIHQWPATLVQPVGSPLSLECTVEGTSNPNLYWYRQAAGRGLQLLFYSVGIGQISSEVPQNLSASRPQDRQFILSSKKLLLSDSGFYLCAWTHGDSTDTQYFGPGTRLTVL.

The gene calls are TRBV5-1 and TRBJ1-2. In germline, CDR1 is SGHRS, CDR2 YFSETQ. The CDR3 sequence is 15 residues long. The CDR3 reads CASSPPASGLSGYTF. The variable domain in full, completed from reference TRBV5-1 and TRBJ1-2, reads KAGVTQTPRYLIKTRGQQVTLSCSPISGHRSVSWYQQTPGQGLQFLFEYFSETQRNKGNFPGRFSGRQFSNSRSEMNVSTLELGDSALYLCASSPPASGLSGYTFGSGTRLTVV.

The V and J genes are TRBV20-1 and TRBJ2-2; TCRdb names TRBD1, which stays unverified in the absence of DNA. CDR1 is DFQATT and CDR2 is SNEGSKA in the germline V gene (reference sequence). The CDR3 has 13 residues. CDR3 loop: CSAGGLNTGELFF.

The V and J genes are TRBV7-2 and TRBJ2-2; TCRdb selects TRBD1, and the lack of DNA leaves this call unchecked. The CDR3 runs to 16 residues. Germline CDR1 is SGHTA and CDR2 is FQGNSA. The CDR3 sequence is CASSLTGQGRTGELFF.

The chain combines TRBV2 with TRBJ2-2; no DNA is available, so the TRBD1 call from TCRdb remains unchecked. The germline V gene has CDR1 SNHLY and CDR2 FYNNEI. The CDR3 runs 15 residues. CDR3 sequence reads: CASSPDRGFTGELFF.

This sequence joins TRBV7-9 and TRBJ2-7; TCRdb outputs TRBD1, but without DNA this stays unchecked. The CDR3 is 14 amino acids. Germline-derived CDR1 and CDR2 are SEHNR and FQNEAQ (reference sequence). The CDR3 here is CASSPRRGGYEQYF.

The rearrangement joins TRBV28 to TRBJ2-7; no DNA is available, so the TRBD1 call from TCRdb remains unchecked. CDR3 size: 18 residues. Germline V lookup: CDR1 MDHEN, CDR2 SYDVKM. CDR3: CASSARPGTGKEAYEQYF.

The chain joins TRBV28 to TRBJ2-1. The V gene's germline CDR1 is MDHEN and CDR2 SYDVKM. The CDR3 is 15 residues long. The CDR3 here is CASSPLERSYNEQFF.

The V and J genes are TRBV4-2 and TRBJ1-2; the D gene TCRdb calls, TRBD1, cannot be checked with no DNA. The CDR3 has 15 residues. Germline V gene lookup returns CDR1 LGHNA and CDR2 YNFKEQ. Here the CDR3 reads CASSQGQGRNYGYTF.

V and J are TRBV5-1 and TRBJ2-3; as DNA is missing, the TRBD1 call by TCRdb cannot be tested. Germline CDR1 and CDR2: SGHRS and YFSETQ. CDR3 size: 16 residues. CDR3 loop: CASSREWTGLTDTQYF.

This chain links TRBV20-1 with TRBJ2-1. The CDR3 covers 13 residues. Germline CDR1 and CDR2: DFQATT and SNEGSKA (reference sequence). This CDR3 is CSASERSYNEQFF.

The J gene is TRBJ2-7, the V gene TRBV30; the D call of TRBD2 rests on TCRdb alone, since no DNA is present to check it. This CDR3 spans 14 amino acids. Germline V gives CDR1 GTSNPN, CDR2 SVGIG (reference sequence). The CDR3 spells CAWSKGVGSYEQYF.

This rearrangement joins TRBV4-3 to TRBJ2-2; TCRdb designates TRBD1, a call that cannot be tested without DNA. CDR3 size: 17 residues. Germline V gives CDR1 LGHNA, CDR2 YSLEER. CDR3 region: CASSLRQGAWNTGELFF.